The 11 T cell receptor beta chains given below trace back to one sample, sequenced in a study of blood T cell repertoires in COVID-19. Assay used: immunoSEQ multiplex PCR; TCRdb lists only in-frame clones, some missing. The sample lists 250,000 to 300,000 clones; approximately 90% were seen once. Sequences were obtained from PBMCs or T cells enriched from blood (not recorded which). These receptors were collected from a woman in her forties with acute COVID-19.

This clone was seen just once. V and J are TRBV27 and TRBJ2-7; 9 nucleotides line up with TRBD1. The CDR3 length is 15 residues. The germline gives CDR1 MNHEY, CDR2 SMNVEV (reference sequence). V was clipped by 3 bases and J by 2 bases; unmatched bases: 5. For the CDR3, the DNA is TGTGCCAGCAGTTTGGGGGGGACAGGGCCCTACGAGCAGTACTTC. Its translation is CASSLGGTGPYEQYF.

The gene calls are TRBV28 and TRBJ1-3; D possibly corresponds to TRBD1 (6 bases). Trimming took 6 bases from V and 3 from J, leaving 15 bases between them. Germline values: CDR1 MDHEN, CDR2 SYDVKM. This CDR3 is 15 amino acids long. CDR3 DNA sequence: TGTGCCAGCAGGTTCGGGGGGGCTTATGGAAACACCATATATTTT. Its protein product is CASRFGGAYGNTIYF.

In its sample, this clone was seen a few times. The chain carries TRBV28 and TRBJ2-6; tentative D call: TRBD2 (7 bases). Germline assignment: CDR1 MDHEN and CDR2 SYDVKM. The CDR3 extends over 16 amino acids. Trimming removed 7 bases from V and 0 bases from J, with 13 bases in between. This CDR3 is CASTAGANSGANVLTF. CDR3 in DNA: TGTGCCAGCACCGCGGGGGCCAACTCTGGGGCCAACGTCCTGACTTTC.

The chain's CDR3 is CASYTGPKNTGELFF. CDR3 bases: TGCGCCAGTTATACAGGGCCTAAAAACACCGGGGAGCTGTTTTTT. This chain connects TRBV5-1 to TRBJ2-2; tentative D call: TRBD1 (6 bases). This CDR3 is 15 amino acids long. Germline CDR1 reads SGHRS; CDR2 reads YFSETQ. With 8 bases removed from V and 2 bases from J, the gap between germline ends came to 16 bases. Combining the CDR3 with reference TRBV5-1 and TRBJ2-2 gives the whole variable domain KAGVTQTPRYLIKTRGQQVTLSCSPISGHRSVSWYQQTPGQGLQFLFEYFSETQRNKGNFPGRFSGRQFSNSRSEMNVSTLELGDSALYLCASYTGPKNTGELFFGEGSRLTVL.

The chain links TRBV7-9 to TRBJ2-1; 8 nucleotides match TRBD1. CDR1 SEHNR and CDR2 FQNEAQ come from the germline V gene (reference sequence). This CDR3 region has 16 residues. V shed 3 bases, J shed 6 bases, and the junction held 10 bases outside the gene matches. The CDR3 reads CASSFYLDRDFNEQFF. The CDR3 nucleotides are TGTGCCAGCAGCTTCTACCTGGACAGGGATTTCAATGAGCAGTTCTTC. Looking up the rest from reference TRBV7-9 and TRBJ2-1 gives the full variable domain: DTGVSQNPRHKITKRGQNVTFRCDPISEHNRLYWYRQTLGQGPEFLTYFQNEAQLEKSRLLSDRFSAERPKGSFSTLEIQRTEQGDSAMYLCASSFYLDRDFNEQFFGPGTRLTVL.

The chain combines TRBV16 with TRBJ1-4; no reliable D call. V lost 6 bases, J lost 1 base, and 9 bases lay in between. The germline V gene encodes CDR1 KGHSY and CDR2 FQNENV. CDR3 size: 14 residues. The CDR3 DNA follows: TGTGCCAGCAGATCGGGAGTAACTAATGAAAAACTGTTTTTT. It translates to CASRSGVTNEKLFF.

The chain couples TRBV7-9 to TRBJ2-1, with TRBD2 matching 8 bases. The CDR3 is 15 residues long. With 5 bases clipped from V and 8 bases from J, the junction kept 11 bases outside the gene matches. Germline V gene lookup returns CDR1 SEHNR and CDR2 FQNEAQ (reference sequence). CDR3 residues: CASSDGTRSFDEQFF. CDR3 bases: TGTGCCAGCAGCGACGGGACTAGATCGTTCGATGAGCAGTTCTTC.

V is TRBV4-1 and J is TRBJ2-1, with a possible D match to TRBD1 (5 bases). The CDR3 totals 13 residues. Looked up from germline, CDR1 is MGHRA and CDR2 is YSYEKL. Trimming pared 3 bases from V and 6 bases from J, leaving 9 bases between. As DNA, the CDR3 is TGCGCCAGCAGCCAGGCCAGGGCCAATGAGCAGTTCTTC. It codes for CASSQARANEQFF.

The CDR3 DNA reads as TGTGCCAGCAGCTTAAGGGGACAGATCAATCAGCCCCAGCATTTT. It is translated as CASSLRGQINQPQHF. The rearrangement links TRBV7-2 to TRBJ1-5; 7 positions match TRBD1. The V and J ends lost 2 bases and 3 bases, in that order; junction bases with no gene match: 4. Germline-derived CDR1 and CDR2 are SGHTA and FQGNSA. The CDR3 covers 15 residues.

The chain couples TRBV20-1 to TRBJ1-3; D is undetermined. V was pared by 3 bases and J by 9 bases, with 15 bases between. Germline CDR1 is DFQATT and CDR2 is SNEGSKA (reference sequence). The CDR3 totals 13 residues. The CDR3 loop is CSASTDGRGTIYF. CDR3 DNA: TGCAGTGCTAGTACTGACGGCCGCGGCACCATATATTTT.

The chain joins TRBV30 to TRBJ1-1, with a weak D call TRBD1 (6 bases). Germline V gene data show CDR1 as GTSNPN and CDR2 as SVGIG (reference sequence). The CDR3 runs to 16 residues. V was pared by 0 bases and J by 0 bases, with 14 bases between. The CDR3 DNA reads TGTGCCTGGAGTGTTTTGGCGACAGGTATGAACACTGAAGCTTTCTTT. Protein product: CAWSVLATGMNTEAFF.